The 30 T cell receptor beta chains presented below share a single source sample, sequenced in a study of shared clonotypes between healthy human individuals. Some clones are missing from TCRdb's copy, which holds only in-frame ones; the method was immunoSEQ multiplex PCR. The sample shows roughly 1,000,000 clones, approximately 80% of them seen only once. Sequencing was done on a sample of memory CD4+ T cells from PBMCs. Subset reported: CD45RA-negative fraction. The receptor set was obtained from a man between 18 and 35 years old in good health. Some clones in this sample may be carry-over from other donors' samples.

The CDR3 is CAISGQEGTEAFF. The CDR3 DNA follows: TGTGCCATCAGTGGACAGGAGGGCACTGAAGCTTTCTTT. This rearrangement joins TRBV10-3 to TRBJ1-1, with a weak D call TRBD1 (6 bases). The CDR3 has 13 residues. V dropped 4 bases and J dropped 4 bases, with 10 bases sitting between them. Germline CDR1 and CDR2: ENHRY and SYGVKD.

This clone was counted once. V is TRBV29-1 and J is TRBJ2-5; D is unclear. Per germline, CDR1 SQVTM and CDR2 ANQGSEA. There are 13 residues in the CDR3. Trimming removed 4 bases at V and 2 bases at J, with 11 bases between. CDR3 sequence reads: CSVVSGIQETQYF. The CDR3 DNA reads as TGCAGCGTTGTTTCCGGAATTCAAGAGACCCAGTACTTC.

The chain couples TRBV12-5 to TRBJ1-1; the D gene is possibly TRBD1 (5 bases). The length of the CDR3 is 17 residues. Looked up from germline, CDR1 is LGHNT and CDR2 is FRNRAP. Between the trimmed V and J ends, which lost 0 bases and 1 base, there was a span of 15 bases. The CDR3 sequence is CASGLVIGYGGNTEAFF. In nucleotides, the CDR3 is TGTGCTAGTGGTTTGGTAATCGGTTATGGGGGGAACACTGAAGCTTTCTTT.

This chain joins TRBV7-9 and TRBJ1-3; TRBD1 aligns across 7 bases. After removal of 8 bases from V and 6 bases from J, the junction contained 13 bases not matched to a gene. This CDR3 region has 15 residues. Germline loops: CDR1 SEHNR, CDR2 FQNEAQ (reference sequence). The CDR3 DNA is TGTGCCAGCGGGATAAGACAGGGTCTAGAAAACACCATATATTTT. Amino acids: CASGIRQGLENTIYF.

The chain links TRBV19 to TRBJ2-3; 8 bases line up with TRBD2. This CDR3 has 15 amino acids. J gave up 4 bases and V 5 bases, and 8 bases lay outside the gene matches. Germline values: CDR1 LNHDA, CDR2 SQIVND (reference sequence). The CDR3 sequence is CASSPGRAGADTQYF. CDR3 sequence (DNA): TGTGCCAGTAGTCCCGGGAGGGCCGGGGCAGATACGCAGTATTTT.

The chain combines TRBV27 with TRBJ2-6, with 8 nucleotides matching TRBD2. This CDR3 is built from 17 residues. The germline V gene encodes CDR1 MNHEY and CDR2 SMNVEV (reference sequence). V lost 4 bases and J lost 1; bases outside the gene matches: 6. CDR3: CASSSRGGGSGANVLTF. CDR3 nucleotide sequence: TGTGCCAGCAGTTCCCGGGGGGGCGGGTCTGGGGCCAACGTCCTGACTTTC.

This clone was seen a few times. J is TRBJ1-2 and V is TRBV6-1; D is uncertain. V was pared by 10 bases and J by 8 bases, with 14 bases between. Germline V gives CDR1 MNHNS, CDR2 SASEGT. The CDR3 totals 11 residues. For the CDR3, the DNA is TGTGCCACCCCAAATACGAGGGGCTACACCTTC. Encoded protein: CATPNTRGYTF.

Remarks on this clone: Just one base apart from a much larger clone, this may be a read error. This CDR3 is also generated by other DNA sequences in the sample. This CDR3 is CASSQVVDTQYF. The CDR3 DNA reads TGCGCTAGCAGCCAAGTGGTAGATACGCAGTATTTT. V gene TRBV4-1 combines with J gene TRBJ2-3; D remains ambiguous. This CDR3 spans 12 amino acids. Per germline, CDR1 MGHRA and CDR2 YSYEKL.

V usage is TRBV10-3 and J usage is TRBJ2-7, with 7 bases fitting TRBD1. V lost 5 bases to trimming and J lost 12 bases; unmatched junction nucleotides: 4. Germline V gene data show CDR1 as ENHRY and CDR2 as SYGVKD. This CDR3 is 10 amino acids long. The CDR3, as DNA: TGTGCCATCAGTCAGGGGGTCTTGTACTTC. This codes for CAISQGVLYF.

The gene calls are TRBV5-4 and TRBJ2-1, with a tentative D call TRBD2 (5 bases). The CDR3 sequence is 12 residues long. V lost 4 bases and J 12 bases, leaving 14 bases between the germline ends. Germline values: CDR1 SGHNT, CDR2 YYREEE (reference sequence). The CDR3, as DNA: TGTGCCAGCAGCCATCCGGGGAGTGGGCAGTTCTTC. It codes for CASSHPGSGQFF.

V is TRBV27 and J is TRBJ2-1; 11 bases agree with TRBD2. This CDR3 has 16 residues. Trimming took 6 bases from V and 2 from J; bases not matched to a gene: 6. Germline assignment: CDR1 MNHEY and CDR2 SMNVEV (reference sequence). This CDR3 reads CASSLLAGDTYNEQFF. CDR3 coding DNA: TGTGCCAGCAGCCTACTAGCGGGGGATACCTACAATGAGCAGTTCTTC.

This clone was recorded at least ten times. This rearrangement joins TRBV6-5 to TRBJ1-4, with D hard to call. Germline V gives CDR1 MNHEY, CDR2 SVGAGI. The CDR3 runs 14 residues. V lost 6 bases and J lost 3, with 11 bases in between. The CDR3 is CASSPLGPNEKLFF. The CDR3 DNA is TGTGCCAGCAGCCCCCTCGGTCCTAATGAAAAACTGTTTTTT.

This chain links TRBV10-3 with TRBJ1-2, with D perhaps matching TRBD1 (5 bases). V was pared by 4 bases and J by 1 base, with 16 bases between. CDR1 and CDR2 (germline): ENHRY, SYGVKD. This CDR3 spans 16 amino acids. The CDR3 loop is CAISVGGTEINYGYTF. CDR3 nucleotide sequence: TGTGCCATCAGTGTCGGGGGGACGGAAATTAACTATGGCTACACCTTC.

The chain links TRBV7-7 to TRBJ2-1; 8 nucleotides align to TRBD2. The CDR3 spans 15 residues. Germline loops: CDR1 SSHAT, CDR2 FNYEAQ (reference sequence). V gave up 5 bases and J gave up 6 bases; unmatched junction bases: 9. CDR3 nucleotides: TGTGCCAGCAGCCCGATAGACCTAGCGGGCAATGAGCAGTTCTTC. This gives the protein CASSPIDLAGNEQFF.

The chain's CDR3 is CASSVDDGDGYTF. The CDR3 region has the DNA TGTGCCAGCAGCGTAGATGATGGGGACGGCTACACCTTC. The rearrangement links TRBV9 to TRBJ1-2; D is possibly TRBD1 (5 bases). The germline V gene has CDR1 SGDLS and CDR2 YYNGEE. The CDR3 sequence is 13 residues long. The V and J ends lost 0 bases and 8 bases respectively, with 11 bases between them. Using reference TRBV9 and TRBJ1-2 for the parts outside the CDR3, the full variable domain is DSGVTQTPKHLITATGQRVTLRCSPRSGDLSVYWYQQSLDQGLQFLIQYYNGEERAKGNILERFSAQQFPDLHSELNLSSLELGDSALYFCASSVDDGDGYTFGSGTRLTVV.

Notes on this clone: A read error may be the cause here, since a much bigger clone is one base away. The genes are TRBV9 and TRBJ2-7; D remains ambiguous. Between the trimmed V and J ends, which lost 3 bases and 1 base, there was a span of 14 bases. CDR1 and CDR2 from the germline V gene are SGDLS and YYNGEE. The CDR3 covers 15 residues. CDR3 protein: CASSAGVKASYEQYF. CDR3 nucleotides: TGTGCCAGCAGCGCAGGAGTTAAGGCTTCCTACGAGCAGTACTTC.

The J gene is TRBJ2-5, the V gene TRBV2, with a possible D match to TRBD2 (5 bases). With 6 bases removed from V and 2 bases from J, the gap between germline ends came to 13 bases. Per germline, CDR1 SNHLY and CDR2 FYNNEI. The CDR3 covers 14 residues. Here the CDR3 reads CASSLEADQETQYF. As DNA, the CDR3 is TGTGCCAGCAGCCTGGAGGCAGATCAAGAGACCCAGTACTTC.

This clone occurred many times. At the DNA level, this CDR3 is encoded by other sequences in the same sample as well. The chain uses TRBV2 and TRBJ2-7, with 8 nucleotides matching TRBD2. V trimming: 6 bases; J trimming: 3 bases; junction bases outside the gene matches: 7. The germline CDR1 and CDR2 sequences are SNHLY and FYNNEI. This CDR3 contains 14 residues. The CDR3 here is CASSDGRAGYEQYF. CDR3 DNA: TGTGCCAGCAGCGACGGGAGGGCCGGCTACGAGCAGTACTTC.

The genes are TRBV28 and TRBJ2-7; D is perhaps TRBD1 (7 bases). Trimming cost V 5 bases and J 1 base, with 21 bases left between them. The CDR3 extends over 17 amino acids. Germline lookup yields CDR1 MDHEN and CDR2 SYDVKM. As DNA, the CDR3 is TGTGCCAGCAGTCCCGCCAGCGGCAGGGGGGATTCCTACGAGCAGTACTTC. It yields the protein CASSPASGRGDSYEQYF.

This clone has only one observation. This chain links TRBV27 with TRBJ2-1, with TRBD2 matching 16 bases. The ends lost 6 bases at V and 6 bases at J; junction bases unmatched: 5. The CDR3 has 16 amino acids. From germline, CDR1 is MNHEY and CDR2 SMNVEV (reference sequence). CDR3 in amino acids: CASRGLAGGEGNEQFF. The CDR3 nucleotides read TGTGCCAGCAGGGGACTAGCGGGAGGGGAAGGCAATGAGCAGTTCTTC.

This clone has a handful of counts. CDR3 in amino acids: CASRGQTRRGEQYF. The CDR3 nucleotides read TGTGCCAGCAGGGGCCAGACCCGCCGGGGGGAGCAGTACTTC. The chain uses TRBV2 and TRBJ2-5; 7 bases are shared with TRBD2. Germline V CDR1 and CDR2: SNHLY, FYNNEI. J lost 11 bases, V lost 6 bases, and 15 bases had no gene match. CDR3 length equals 14 residues.

In its sample, this clone was seen once. The chain recombines TRBV9 with TRBJ1-2; a weak D match, TRBD1 (5 bases). V dropped 4 bases and J dropped 8 bases, with 12 bases sitting between them. This CDR3 region has 12 residues. The germline gives CDR1 SGDLS, CDR2 YYNGEE. The CDR3 sequence is CASSTTSGGYTF. In nucleotides, the CDR3 is TGTGCCAGCAGCACGACATCAGGGGGCTACACCTTC.

A remark on this clone: The same CDR3 also results from other DNA sequences found in this sample. The chain carries TRBV7-3 and TRBJ2-3, with 7 bases matching TRBD1. The germline gives CDR1 SGHTA, CDR2 FQGTGA. The CDR3 is made up of 15 amino acids. Unmatched junction bases numbered 5, after V lost 5 bases and J lost 0 bases. CDR3 protein: CASSPGTASTDTQYF. CDR3 nucleotides: TGTGCCAGCAGCCCAGGGACAGCTAGCACAGATACGCAGTATTTT.

The chain carries TRBV28 and TRBJ1-4; no reliable D call. V was shortened by 6 bases and J by 0 bases, with 11 bases between the two germline ends. Germline CDR1 reads MDHEN; CDR2 reads SYDVKM. This CDR3 is built from 15 residues. The CDR3: CASRPGFATNEKLFF. CDR3 in DNA: TGTGCCAGCAGGCCGGGATTTGCAACTAATGAAAAACTGTTTTTT.

The V and J genes are TRBV5-1 and TRBJ2-2; perhaps TRBD1 as D (6 bases). The CDR3 has 16 amino acids. Germline CDR1 is SGHRS and CDR2 is YFSETQ. V shed 2 bases and J shed 4 bases, with 15 bases lying between them. In nucleotides, the CDR3 is TGCGCCAGCAGCTTAACGGCAGGGGATGTCACCGGGGAGCTGTTTTTT. The encoded protein is CASSLTAGDVTGELFF.

The chain employs TRBV6-5 and TRBJ1-5; TRBD1 matches at 10 bases. Germline-derived CDR1 and CDR2 are MNHEY and SVGAGI. V gave up 5 bases and J gave up 5 bases; unmatched junction bases: 6. The CDR3 sequence is 15 residues long. Here the CDR3 DNA reads TGTGCCAGCAGTCGCGGACAGGGGGACTATCAGCCCCAGCATTTT. The encoded protein is CASSRGQGDYQPQHF.

This chain joins TRBV5-1 and TRBJ2-5; TRBD2 agrees at 10 bases. Germline trimming cut 1 base from V and 5 bases from J; bases unmatched to any gene: 11. The CDR3 covers 17 residues. Germline CDR1 is SGHRS and CDR2 is YFSETQ. CDR3 nucleotides: TGCGCCAGCAGCTTGTTTTGGCTAGCGGGAGTTGTGGAGACCCAGTACTTC. Its protein is CASSLFWLAGVVETQYF.

The CDR3 is CASSQERQGGYGYTF. The CDR3 coding sequence is TGTGCCAGCAGCCAAGAACGCCAGGGTGGTTATGGCTACACCTTC. The chain carries TRBV4-2 and TRBJ1-2, with D perhaps TRBD1 (5 bases). With 0 bases removed from V and 5 bases from J, the gap between germline ends came to 13 bases. Germline V gene lookup returns CDR1 LGHNA and CDR2 YNFKEQ. The CDR3 has 15 amino acids.

The chain is built from TRBV18 and TRBJ2-2; maybe TRBD1 (6 bases). The CDR3 length is 15 residues. Trimming cost V 2 bases and J 5 bases, with 12 bases left between them. Looked up from germline, CDR1 is KGHSH and CDR2 is LQKENI. The CDR3 coding sequence is TGTGCCAGCTCACCATTGGCAGGGGAGACCGGGGAGCTGTTTTTT. Protein: CASSPLAGETGELFF.

V and J are TRBV9 and TRBJ2-5; 12 bases agree with TRBD2. The CDR3 has 15 residues. Germline values: CDR1 SGDLS, CDR2 YYNGEE. Losses at the gene ends were 2 bases for V and 4 bases for J; bases not matched to a gene: 3. The DNA of the CDR3 is TGTGCCAGCAGCGTCCCGACTAGCGGGAGAGAGACCCAGTACTTC. Its protein product is CASSVPTSGRETQYF.